These 20 T cell receptor beta chains share one sample of origin, sequenced in a study of T cell repertoires in cytomegalovirus infection. Their antigen targets remain unknown. TCRdb itself ran the reads through MiXCR, one entry per CDR3 protein. The sample consists of about 920,000 distinct CDR3 sequences, 31% of them appearing once. Sequenced material: cultured CD8+ T cells from PBMCs, taken from culture after CMV antigen stimulation. Every receptor here comes from a human donor in good health (CMV status not recorded). Some clones in this sample may be carry-over from other donors' samples.

The chain recombines TRBV9 with TRBJ2-3, with D perhaps TRBD2 (5 bases). Trimming removed 6 bases at V and 3 bases at J, with 11 bases between. CDR3 length: 13 amino acids. CDR1 SGDLS and CDR2 YYNGEE come from the germline V gene. The CDR3 DNA reads as TGTGCCAGCAAGACACTAGGAACAGATACGCAGTATTTT. Encoded protein: CASKTLGTDTQYF.

Only a few counts were recorded for this clonotype. The chain combines TRBV3-1 with TRBJ1-2; D may be TRBD1 (6 bases). V was shortened by 5 bases and J by 5 bases, with 15 bases between the two germline ends. The CDR3 is 14 residues long. Germline V CDR1 and CDR2: LGHDT, YNNKEL (reference sequence). This chain's CDR3 is CASSSRRGRYGYTF. The CDR3, as DNA: TGTGCCAGCAGCTCCCGAAGGGGGAGGTATGGCTACACCTTC.

This clonotype was seen only a few times. The chain links TRBV2 to TRBJ2-5; 7 positions agree with TRBD2. The CDR3 runs to 15 residues. Per germline, CDR1 SNHLY and CDR2 FYNNEI. With V trimmed by 2 bases and J by 5 bases, 8 bases remained unmatched. CDR3 protein: CASSELAGDWETQYF. The CDR3 DNA follows: TGTGCCAGCAGTGAATTGGCGGGGGATTGGGAGACCCAGTACTTC. Combining the CDR3 with reference TRBV2 and TRBJ2-5 gives the whole variable domain EPEVTQTPSHQVTQMGQEVILRCVPISNHLYFYWYRQILGQKVEFLVSFYNNEISEKSEIFDDQFSVERPDGSNFTLKIRSTKLEDSAMYFCASSELAGDWETQYFGPGTRLLVL.

The genes are TRBV7-9 and TRBJ1-5; D is perhaps TRBD1 (5 bases). V was clipped by 0 bases and J by 2 bases, with 11 bases between them. CDR3 size: 16 residues. Germline V gives CDR1 SEHNR, CDR2 FQNEAQ (reference sequence). The CDR3 reads CASSLAQGDGNQPQHF. The CDR3 coding sequence is TGTGCCAGCAGCTTAGCTCAGGGAGACGGCAATCAGCCCCAGCATTTT.

The CDR3 loop reads CSARDRLGGAELFF. The DNA of the CDR3 is TGCAGTGCTAGAGATCGCCTGGGAGGGGCGGAGCTGTTTTTT. This sequence joins TRBV20-1 and TRBJ2-2, with 7 bases that match TRBD2. Germline CDR1 reads DFQATT; CDR2 reads SNEGSKA (reference sequence). The V gene end was trimmed by 0 bases and the J gene end by 10 bases; junction bases not matched to a gene: 8. The CDR3 covers 14 residues.

This clonotype was picked up many times. The V gene is TRBV7-2, the J gene TRBJ2-3; a possible D gene is TRBD2 (5 bases). V lost 7 bases and J 8 bases, leaving 25 bases between the germline ends. The CDR3 is made up of 16 amino acids. Germline V lookup: CDR1 SGHTA, CDR2 FQGNSA. In DNA form, the CDR3 reads TGTGCCAGCATCCCCGCGGGTTTTCTCGTTGAGGGTACGCAGTATTTT. Translation gives CASIPAGFLVEGTQYF.

CDR3 DNA sequence: TGCAGTGCTAGAGAATTGGGGGCCTCCTACGAGCAGTACTTC. This sequence encodes CSARELGASYEQYF. The genes are TRBV20-1 and TRBJ2-7; maybe TRBD1 (6 bases). The V gene's germline CDR1 is DFQATT and CDR2 SNEGSKA (reference sequence). The V gene lost 0 bases and the J gene lost 0 bases, with 9 bases spanning the gap. This CDR3 region has 14 residues.

This clonotype was observed a handful of times. The chain couples TRBV4-1 to TRBJ2-2; D may be TRBD2 (5 bases). The CDR3 extends over 17 amino acids. Germline CDR1 MGHRA, CDR2 YSYEKL. V lost 1 base, J lost 1 base, and 13 bases lay in between. CDR3 region: CASSQVSTGKNTGELFF. The CDR3 region has the DNA TGCGCCAGCAGCCAAGTTTCGACGGGGAAGAACACCGGGGAGCTGTTTTTT.

The CDR3 DNA is TGCAGTGCTAGAGATCTCTCAGGAGCCTACGAGCAGTACTTC. This translates into CSARDLSGAYEQYF. The V gene is TRBV20-1, the J gene TRBJ2-7; D is ambiguous. This CDR3 region has 14 residues. Germline-derived CDR1 and CDR2 are DFQATT and SNEGSKA (reference sequence). Trimming removed 0 bases at V and 2 bases at J, with 11 bases between.

V gene TRBV15 combines with J gene TRBJ2-1; D is uncertain. Germline CDR1 and CDR2: LNHNV and YYDKDF (reference sequence). The CDR3 consists of 12 residues. V lost 0 bases, J lost 6 bases, and 3 bases lay in between. As DNA, the CDR3 is TGTGCCACCAGCAGAGATCCCAATGAGCAGTTCTTC. Amino acid sequence: CATSRDPNEQFF.

This rearrangement joins TRBV3-1 to TRBJ2-5; D not certain. Germline V gene lookup returns CDR1 LGHDT and CDR2 YNNKEL (reference sequence). V was cut by 0 bases and J by 0 bases, with 14 bases left in between. CDR3 length: 17 residues. CDR3 nucleotide sequence: TGTGCCAGCAGCCAAGATGGGCCGAGAGTGTACCAAGAGACCCAGTACTTC. Translating it yields CASSQDGPRVYQETQYF.

This sequence joins TRBV4-2 and TRBJ2-3; 10 nucleotides match TRBD2. Germline V gene lookup returns CDR1 LGHNA and CDR2 YNFKEQ. The CDR3 is made up of 16 amino acids. Trimming took 4 bases from V and 3 from J; bases not matched to a gene: 7. For the CDR3, the DNA is TGTGCCAGCAGCCGGTTTAGCGGGGGGTATACAGATACGCAGTATTTT. Its translation is CASSRFSGGYTDTQYF.

V usage is TRBV15 and J usage is TRBJ2-5; the match to TRBD1 covers 8 bases. Losses at the gene ends were 2 bases for V and 1 base for J; bases not matched to a gene: 6. The length of the CDR3 is 16 residues. CDR1 and CDR2 (germline): LNHNV, YYDKDF (reference sequence). CDR3 bases: TGTGCCACCAGCAGAAGGGGACAGGAGGTCCAAGAGACCCAGTACTTC. This sequence encodes CATSRRGQEVQETQYF. The variable domain in full, with the rest retrieved from reference TRBV15 and TRBJ2-5, is DAMVIQNPRYQVTQFGKPVTLSCSQTLNHNVMYWYQQKSSQAPKLLFHYYDKDFNNEADTPDNFQSRRPNTSFCFLDIRSPGLGDTAMYLCATSRRGQEVQETQYFGPGTRLLVL.

DNA for the CDR3: TGTGCCACCAGTGATTTTGGTCATACGCAGTATTTT. Protein sequence: CATSDFGHTQYF. The J gene is TRBJ2-3, the V gene TRBV24-1; D remains unclear. V was shortened by 1 base and J by 7 bases, with 5 bases between the two germline ends. In germline, CDR1 is KGHDR, CDR2 SFDVKD. The CDR3 runs to 12 residues.

The chain carries TRBV9 and TRBJ2-3; 8 bases map to TRBD1. The V gene end was trimmed by 3 bases and the J gene end by 5 bases; junction bases not matched to a gene: 5. Germline CDR1 SGDLS, CDR2 YYNGEE. This CDR3 has 14 residues. The CDR3 coding sequence is TGTGCCAGCAGCGAATCGACAGGGGAAGATACGCAGTATTTT. This gives the protein CASSESTGEDTQYF.

This chain connects TRBV11-3 to TRBJ2-2; a possible D gene is TRBD1 (6 bases). From germline, CDR1 is SGHNT and CDR2 YENEEA. V lost 4 bases and J 6 bases, leaving 15 bases between the germline ends. The CDR3 has 15 amino acids. The DNA for the CDR3 is TGTGCCAGCAGCTCCCGGCACACAGGGCCCGGGGAGCTGTTTTTT. Amino acid sequence: CASSSRHTGPGELFF.

Comment on this clonotype: The conserved final phenylalanine or tryptophan is absent from the CDR3, which likely points to a read error. The gene calls are TRBV7-3 and TRBJ2-7, with TRBD1 matching over 7 bases. The trim removed 2 bases at V and 4 bases at J, leaving 5 bases unmatched. This CDR3 has 14 amino acids. The V gene's germline CDR1 is SGHTA and CDR2 FQGTGA. Here the CDR3 reads CASSLDRVWYEQYL. CDR3 bases: TGTGCCAGCAGCTTAGACAGGGTCTGGTACGAGCAGTACTTA.

The chain joins TRBV7-9 to TRBJ1-1; 7 bases line up with TRBD1. CDR1 is SEHNR and CDR2 is FQNEAQ in the germline V gene (reference sequence). Trimming at V came to 3 bases and at J to 4 bases, leaving 8 bases not matched to a gene. This CDR3 has 15 amino acids. The CDR3, as DNA: TGTGCCAGCAGCTTGGGAAGGGGGCCGGTCACTGAAGCTTTCTTT. Protein product: CASSLGRGPVTEAFF.

Ten or more counts support this clonotype. The chain couples TRBV7-9 to TRBJ2-7; D possibly corresponds to TRBD2 (5 bases). V lost 6 bases, J lost 2 bases, and 17 bases lay in between. CDR3 length: 15 amino acids. The germline CDR1 and CDR2 sequences are SEHNR and FQNEAQ (reference sequence). For the CDR3, the DNA is TGTGCCAGCAGTTCTACTAGGGTGAACCCCTACGAGCAGTACTTC. It codes for CASSSTRVNPYEQYF.

The chain has TRBV19 and TRBJ2-7; the match to TRBD1 covers 8 bases. The CDR3 totals 13 residues. Trimming cost V 5 bases and J 3 bases; bases outside gene matches: 3. Per the germline V gene, CDR1 is LNHDA and CDR2 is SQIVND (reference sequence). The CDR3 DNA is TGTGCCAGTAGTTTACAGGGGGTCTACGAGCAGTACTTC. This sequence encodes CASSLQGVYEQYF. The variable domain in full, completed from reference TRBV19 and TRBJ2-7, reads DGGITQSPKYLFRKEGQNVTLSCEQNLNHDAMYWYRQDPGQGLRLIYYSQIVNDFQKGDIAEGYSVSREKKESFPLTVTSAQKNPTAFYLCASSLQGVYEQYFGPGTRLTVT.